The clone carrying this T cell receptor beta chain was observed a few times. V was pared by 5 bases and J by 8 bases, with 16 bases between. This CDR3 has 14 amino acids. Germline V gene data show CDR1 as SGHNT and CDR2 as YENEEA. This record comes from a study of blood T cell repertoires in COVID-19. The data were produced by immunoSEQ multiplex PCR, yet TCRdb's version contains in-frame clones alone and is incomplete. The sample has around 150,000 clones; around four fifths are singletons. This TCR derives from a woman older than 75 with acute or convalescent COVID-19. Source material: peripheral blood. The V call is TRBV11-3, the J call TRBJ2-1, with D unclear. The CDR3 is CASSPGLLSDEQFF. DNA of the CDR3: TGTGCCAGCAGCCCCGGCCTCCTCAGCGATGAGCAGTTCTTC.